This T cell receptor beta chain was found in a study of cytomegalovirus exposure and HLA in healthy donors. Study at large: Within an early data release were about 90 million unique TCRs drawn from HLA-typed donors.

This clone was counted once. Its target is not known. Study-wide results and caveats: Three CMV-associated chains were confirmed in vitro to be specific for CMV antigens. Within an earlier analysis, most TCR beta V segments proved productive either about 90% or about 30% of the time.

Both 60 Vbeta primers and 13 Jbeta primers went into the PCR. Generated by immunoSEQ multiplex PCR, the TCRdb table keeps only in-frame clones and is missing some. This repertoire shows 100,000 or so clones, approximately 76% found once; its top ten account for roughly a tenth. Germline assignment: CDR1 SNHLY and CDR2 FYNNEI. The ends were cut back, 8 bases at V and 4 bases at J, with 11 bases in the middle. The CDR3 loop spans 12 amino acids. This receptor was obtained from a man in his thirties or forties in good health and CMV-seropositive. The specimen was PBMCs. The V and J genes are TRBV2 and TRBJ1-2; D unresolved. As DNA, the CDR3 is TGTGCCAGCGCGGAACGGCTCTATGGCTACACCTTC. Residues: CASAERLYGYTF. Combining the CDR3 with reference TRBV2 and TRBJ1-2 gives the whole variable domain EPEVTQTPSHQVTQMGQEVILRCVPISNHLYFYWYRQILGQKVEFLVSFYNNEISEKSEIFDDQFSVERPDGSNFTLKIRSTKLEDSAMYFCASAERLYGYTFGSGTRLTVV.